This T cell receptor (beta chain) was found in a study of blood T cell repertoires in COVID-19. For the study at large: Whether acute or convalescent, the COVID-19 samples came from the United States, Italy and Spain.

Only in-frame clones appear in the TCRdb table, and some are missing; sequencing was by immunoSEQ multiplex PCR. The data hold about 350,000 clones, with roughly 87% observed a single time. Germline V lookup: CDR1 SQVTM, CDR2 ANQGSEA. Deletions cut 3 bases from V and 5 bases from J, with 7 bases between. The CDR3 runs 11 residues. Cohorts were assigned according to the clinical history that participants reported. Recovered participants had two consecutive negative NP/OP PCR tests, healthcare professional clearance, or symptom resolution. The chain joins TRBV29-1 to TRBJ1-2; D unresolved. The sequence derives from a woman in her 30s who had recovered from COVID-19. Input material: PBMCs or T cells enriched from blood (not recorded which). The CDR3, as DNA: TGCAGCGTTGATTCCGGGTATGGCTACACCTTC. It is translated as CSVDSGYGYTF.